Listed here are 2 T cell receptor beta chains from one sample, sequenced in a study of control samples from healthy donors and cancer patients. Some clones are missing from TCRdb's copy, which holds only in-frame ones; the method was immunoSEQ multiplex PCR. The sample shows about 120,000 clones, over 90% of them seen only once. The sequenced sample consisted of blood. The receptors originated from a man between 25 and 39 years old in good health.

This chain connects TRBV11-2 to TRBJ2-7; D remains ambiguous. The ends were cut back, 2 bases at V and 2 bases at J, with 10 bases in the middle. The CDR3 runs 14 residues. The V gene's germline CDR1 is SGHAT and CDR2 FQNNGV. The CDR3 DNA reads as TGTGCCAGCAGCTTACTGCCGCTAACCTACGAGCAGTACTTC. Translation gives CASSLLPLTYEQYF.

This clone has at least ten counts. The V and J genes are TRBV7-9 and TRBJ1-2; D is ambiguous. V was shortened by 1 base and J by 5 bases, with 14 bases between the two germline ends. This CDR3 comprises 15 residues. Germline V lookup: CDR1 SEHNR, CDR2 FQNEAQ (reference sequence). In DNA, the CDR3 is TGTGCCAGCAGCTTAGAGTGGGCAGGAGAATATGGCTACACCTTC. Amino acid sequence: CASSLEWAGEYGYTF.